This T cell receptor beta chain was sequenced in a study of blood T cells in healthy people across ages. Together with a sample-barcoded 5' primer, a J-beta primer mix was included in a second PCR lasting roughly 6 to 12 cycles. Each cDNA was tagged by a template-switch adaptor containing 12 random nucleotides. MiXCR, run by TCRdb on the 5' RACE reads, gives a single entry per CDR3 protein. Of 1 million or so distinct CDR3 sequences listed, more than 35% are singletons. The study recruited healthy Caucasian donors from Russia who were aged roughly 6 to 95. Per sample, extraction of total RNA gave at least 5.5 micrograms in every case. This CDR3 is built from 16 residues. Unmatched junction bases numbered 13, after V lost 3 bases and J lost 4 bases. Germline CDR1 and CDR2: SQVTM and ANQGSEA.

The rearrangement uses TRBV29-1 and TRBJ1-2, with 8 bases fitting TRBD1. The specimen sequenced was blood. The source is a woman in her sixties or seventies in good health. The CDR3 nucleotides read TGCAGCGTTGAGATACAGGGGGTTTCTTCGGGCTATGGCTACACCTTC. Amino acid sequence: CSVEIQGVSSGYGYTF.